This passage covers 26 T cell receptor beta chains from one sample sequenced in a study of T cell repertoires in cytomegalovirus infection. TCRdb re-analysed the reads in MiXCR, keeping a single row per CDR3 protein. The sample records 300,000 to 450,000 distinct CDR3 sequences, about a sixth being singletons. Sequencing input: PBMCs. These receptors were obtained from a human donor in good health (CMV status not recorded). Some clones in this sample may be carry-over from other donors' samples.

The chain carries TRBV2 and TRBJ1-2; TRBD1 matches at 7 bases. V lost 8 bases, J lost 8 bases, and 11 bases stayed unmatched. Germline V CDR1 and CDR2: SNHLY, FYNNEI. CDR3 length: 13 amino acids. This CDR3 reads CASGNDRVRGYTF. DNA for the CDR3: TGTGCCAGCGGAAATGACAGGGTACGGGGCTACACCTTC. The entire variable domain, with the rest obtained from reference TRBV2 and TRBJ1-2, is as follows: EPEVTQTPSHQVTQMGQEVILRCVPISNHLYFYWYRQILGQKVEFLVSFYNNEISEKSEIFDDQFSVERPDGSNFTLKIRSTKLEDSAMYFCASGNDRVRGYTFGSGTRLTVV.

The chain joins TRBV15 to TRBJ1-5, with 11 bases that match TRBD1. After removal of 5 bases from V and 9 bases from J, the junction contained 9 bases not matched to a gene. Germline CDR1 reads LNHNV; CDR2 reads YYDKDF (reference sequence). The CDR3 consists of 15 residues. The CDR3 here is CATSSGTGGPSPQHF. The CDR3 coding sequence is TGTGCCACCAGCTCTGGGACAGGGGGGCCCTCGCCCCAGCATTTT. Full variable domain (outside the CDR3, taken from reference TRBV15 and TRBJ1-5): DAMVIQNPRYQVTQFGKPVTLSCSQTLNHNVMYWYQQKSSQAPKLLFHYYDKDFNNEADTPDNFQSRRPNTSFCFLDIRSPGLGDTAMYLCATSSGTGGPSPQHFGDGTRLSIL.

The CDR3 protein is CASSSRHSYGYTF. The CDR3 DNA sequence: TGTGCCAGCAGTTCTCGACATTCCTATGGCTACACCTTC. The rearrangement links TRBV6-2 or TRBV6-3 to TRBJ1-2; D not certain. Germline-derived CDR1 and CDR2 are MNHEY and SVGEGT. The V gene lost 4 bases and the J gene lost 4 bases, with 10 bases spanning the gap. The CDR3 runs 13 residues.

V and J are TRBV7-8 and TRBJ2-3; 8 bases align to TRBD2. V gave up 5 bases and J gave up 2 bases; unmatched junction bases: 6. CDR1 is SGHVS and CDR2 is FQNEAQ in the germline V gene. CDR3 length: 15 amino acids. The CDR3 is CASSRGGRATDTQYF. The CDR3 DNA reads TGTGCCAGCAGCCGGGGGGGAAGAGCCACAGATACGCAGTATTTT.

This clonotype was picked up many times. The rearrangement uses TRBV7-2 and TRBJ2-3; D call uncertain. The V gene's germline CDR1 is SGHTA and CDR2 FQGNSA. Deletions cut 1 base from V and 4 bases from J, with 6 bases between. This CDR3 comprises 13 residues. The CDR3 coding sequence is TGTGCCAGCAGCTTAGGGAGCGCAGATACGCAGTATTTT. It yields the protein CASSLGSADTQYF.

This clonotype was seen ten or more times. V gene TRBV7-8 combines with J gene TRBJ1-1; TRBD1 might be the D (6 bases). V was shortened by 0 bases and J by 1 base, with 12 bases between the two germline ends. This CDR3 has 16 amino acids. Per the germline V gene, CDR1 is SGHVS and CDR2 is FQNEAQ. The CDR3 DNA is TGTGCCAGCAGCTTAGCGTATCCAGGGGAGAACACTGAAGCTTTCTTT. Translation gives CASSLAYPGENTEAFF.

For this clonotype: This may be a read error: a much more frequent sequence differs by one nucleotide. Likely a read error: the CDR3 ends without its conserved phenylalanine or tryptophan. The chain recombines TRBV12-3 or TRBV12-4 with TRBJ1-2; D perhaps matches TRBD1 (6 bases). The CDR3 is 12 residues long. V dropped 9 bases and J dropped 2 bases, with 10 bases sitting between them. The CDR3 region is CASGQLNYGYTS. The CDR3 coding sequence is TGTGCCAGTGGACAGTTAAACTATGGCTACACCTCC.

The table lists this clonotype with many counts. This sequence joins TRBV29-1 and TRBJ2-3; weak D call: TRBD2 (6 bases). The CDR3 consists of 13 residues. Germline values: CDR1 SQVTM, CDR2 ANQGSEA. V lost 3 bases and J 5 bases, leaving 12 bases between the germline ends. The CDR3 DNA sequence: TGCAGCGTTGATCCGGAGGGCGGAGATACGCAGTATTTT. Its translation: CSVDPEGGDTQYF.

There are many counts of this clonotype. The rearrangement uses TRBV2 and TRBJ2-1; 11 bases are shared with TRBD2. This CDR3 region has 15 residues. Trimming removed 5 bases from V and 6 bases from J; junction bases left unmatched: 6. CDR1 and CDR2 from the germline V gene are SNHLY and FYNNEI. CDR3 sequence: CASSISGGAFNEQFF. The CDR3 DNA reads TGTGCCAGCAGTATTAGCGGGGGGGCCTTCAATGAGCAGTTCTTC.

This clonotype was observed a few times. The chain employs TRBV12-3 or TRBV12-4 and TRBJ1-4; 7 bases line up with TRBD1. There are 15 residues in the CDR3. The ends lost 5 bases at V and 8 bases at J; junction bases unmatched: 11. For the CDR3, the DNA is TGTGCCAGCAGTCGGGACAGATCGCGTGGAGAAAAACTGTTTTTT. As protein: CASSRDRSRGEKLFF.

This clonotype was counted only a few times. The CDR3 sequence is CASVGGGGADTQYF. For the CDR3, the DNA is TGCGCCAGCGTCGGTGGAGGGGGGGCAGATACGCAGTATTTT. This rearrangement joins TRBV5-1 to TRBJ2-3; D might be TRBD2 (7 bases). Trimming took 7 bases from V and 4 from J, leaving 16 bases between them. In germline, CDR1 is SGHRS, CDR2 YFSETQ. This CDR3 region has 14 residues.

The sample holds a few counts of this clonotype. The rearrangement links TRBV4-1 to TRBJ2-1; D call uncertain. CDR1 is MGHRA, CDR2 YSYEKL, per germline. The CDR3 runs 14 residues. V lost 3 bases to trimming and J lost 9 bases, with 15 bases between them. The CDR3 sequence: CASSHNVVGGEQFF. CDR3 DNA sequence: TGCGCCAGCAGCCATAATGTGGTTGGCGGTGAGCAGTTCTTC.

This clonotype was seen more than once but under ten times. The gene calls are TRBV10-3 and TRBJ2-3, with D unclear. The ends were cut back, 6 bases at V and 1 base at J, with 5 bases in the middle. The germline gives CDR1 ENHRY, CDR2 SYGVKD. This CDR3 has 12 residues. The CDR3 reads CAIRDGTDTQYF. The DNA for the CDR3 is TGTGCCATCAGGGACGGCACAGATACGCAGTATTTT.

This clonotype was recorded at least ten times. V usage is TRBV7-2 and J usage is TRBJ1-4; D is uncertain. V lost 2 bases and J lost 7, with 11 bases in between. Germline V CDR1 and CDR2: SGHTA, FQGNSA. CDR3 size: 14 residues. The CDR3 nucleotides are TGTGCCAGCAGCTTATTAGGAGAAGGTGAAAAACTGTTTTTT. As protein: CASSLLGEGEKLFF. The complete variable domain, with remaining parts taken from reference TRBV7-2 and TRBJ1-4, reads GAGVSQSPSNKVTEKGKDVELRCDPISGHTALYWYRQSLGQGLEFLIYFQGNSAPDKSGLPSDRFSAERTGGSVSTLTIQRTQQEDSAVYLCASSLLGEGEKLFFGSGTQLSVL.

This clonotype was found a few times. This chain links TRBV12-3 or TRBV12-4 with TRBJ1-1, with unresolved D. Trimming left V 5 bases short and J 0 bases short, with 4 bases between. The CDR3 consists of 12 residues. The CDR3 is CASSPVNTEAFF. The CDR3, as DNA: TGTGCCAGCAGTCCGGTGAACACTGAAGCTTTCTTT.

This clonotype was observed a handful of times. CDR3 loop: CASSDTLTRGVDYGYTF. The CDR3 nucleotides are TGTGCCAGCAGCGATACTCTTACGAGGGGGGTTGACTATGGCTACACCTTC. The J gene is TRBJ1-2, the V gene TRBV3-1; D may be TRBD1 (6 bases). V was trimmed by 5 bases and J by 3 bases, leaving 22 bases between them. This CDR3 is 17 amino acids long. CDR1 is LGHDT and CDR2 is YNNKEL in the germline V gene (reference sequence).

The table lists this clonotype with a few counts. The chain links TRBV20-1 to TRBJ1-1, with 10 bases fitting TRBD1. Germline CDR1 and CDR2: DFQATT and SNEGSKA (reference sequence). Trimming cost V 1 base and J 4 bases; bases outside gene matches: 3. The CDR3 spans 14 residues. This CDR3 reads CSARVRDRGTEAFF. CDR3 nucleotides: TGCAGTGCTAGAGTGAGGGACAGGGGCACTGAAGCTTTCTTT.

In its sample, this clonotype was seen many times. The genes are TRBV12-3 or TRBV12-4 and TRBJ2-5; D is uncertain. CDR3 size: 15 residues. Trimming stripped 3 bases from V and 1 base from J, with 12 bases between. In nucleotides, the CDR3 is TGTGCCAGCAGTTTCCAGGACGTACTCCAAGAGACCCAGTACTTC. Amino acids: CASSFQDVLQETQYF.

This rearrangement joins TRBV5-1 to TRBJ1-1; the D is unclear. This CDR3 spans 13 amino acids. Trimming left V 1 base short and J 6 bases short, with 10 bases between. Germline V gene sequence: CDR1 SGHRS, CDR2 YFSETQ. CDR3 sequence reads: CASSLSQLAEAFF. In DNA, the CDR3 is TGCGCCAGCAGCTTGTCCCAGTTGGCTGAAGCTTTCTTT.

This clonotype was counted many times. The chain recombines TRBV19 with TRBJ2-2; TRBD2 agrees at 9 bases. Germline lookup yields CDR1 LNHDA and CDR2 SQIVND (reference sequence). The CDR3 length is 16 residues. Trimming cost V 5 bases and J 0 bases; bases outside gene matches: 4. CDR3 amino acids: CASSRLAGTNTGELFF. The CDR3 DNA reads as TGTGCCAGTAGTCGGCTAGCGGGGACGAACACCGGGGAGCTGTTTTTT.

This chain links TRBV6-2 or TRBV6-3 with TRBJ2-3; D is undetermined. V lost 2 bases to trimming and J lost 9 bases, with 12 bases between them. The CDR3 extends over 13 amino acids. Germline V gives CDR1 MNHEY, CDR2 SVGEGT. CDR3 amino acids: CASSYRDPRTQYF. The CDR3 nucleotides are TGTGCCAGCAGTTACCGTGACCCCCGAACGCAGTATTTT.

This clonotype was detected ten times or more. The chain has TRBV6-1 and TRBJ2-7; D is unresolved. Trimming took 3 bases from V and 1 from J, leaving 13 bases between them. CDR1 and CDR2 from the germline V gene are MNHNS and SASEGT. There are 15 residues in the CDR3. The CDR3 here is CASSDLGKLSYEQYF. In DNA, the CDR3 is TGTGCCAGCAGTGATCTGGGAAAGTTGTCCTACGAGCAGTACTTC.

CDR3 nucleotides: TGTGCCAGCAGCCAACAAGGACTAGCGGGAACCCAGTACTTC. This sequence encodes CASSQQGLAGTQYF. The chain uses TRBV7-8 and TRBJ2-5; 12 bases line up with TRBD2. Germline values: CDR1 SGHVS, CDR2 FQNEAQ. The CDR3 loop spans 14 amino acids. Losses at the gene ends were 5 bases for V and 8 bases for J; bases not matched to a gene: 6.

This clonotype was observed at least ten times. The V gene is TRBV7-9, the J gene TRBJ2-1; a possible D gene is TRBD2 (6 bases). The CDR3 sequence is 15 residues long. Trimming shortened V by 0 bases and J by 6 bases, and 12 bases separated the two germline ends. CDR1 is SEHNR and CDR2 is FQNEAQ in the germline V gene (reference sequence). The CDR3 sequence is CASSLAGGLGNEQFF. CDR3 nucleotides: TGTGCCAGCAGCTTAGCCGGAGGGCTGGGCAATGAGCAGTTCTTC. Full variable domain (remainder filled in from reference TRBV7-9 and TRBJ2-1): DTGVSQNPRHKITKRGQNVTFRCDPISEHNRLYWYRQTLGQGPEFLTYFQNEAQLEKSRLLSDRFSAERPKGSFSTLEIQRTEQGDSAMYLCASSLAGGLGNEQFFGPGTRLTVL.

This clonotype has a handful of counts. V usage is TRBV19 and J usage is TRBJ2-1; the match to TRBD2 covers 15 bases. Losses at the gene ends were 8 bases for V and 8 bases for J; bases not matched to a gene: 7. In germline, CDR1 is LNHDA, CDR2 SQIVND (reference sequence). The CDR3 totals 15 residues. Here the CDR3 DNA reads TGTGCCAGTCTTCGGACTAGCGGGAGGGGTGATGAGCAGTTCTTC. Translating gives CASLRTSGRGDEQFF.

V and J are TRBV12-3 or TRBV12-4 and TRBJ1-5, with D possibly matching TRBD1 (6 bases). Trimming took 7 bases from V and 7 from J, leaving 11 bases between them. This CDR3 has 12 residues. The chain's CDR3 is CASNGGGQPQHF. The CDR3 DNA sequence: TGTGCCAGCAATGGGGGCGGGCAGCCCCAGCATTTT.